This entry concerns a single T cell receptor (beta chain). As yet, its antigen is unknown. This sample stems from a study of cytomegalovirus exposure and HLA in healthy donors. Broader study findings: Later work found that TCR association rates differed between HLA loci; DRB1 had the most and HLA-C the fewest. No immune exposure information besides CMV serostatus was available. Usually a TCR sequence was rare, but some public TCRs were found in many donors. An analysis done earlier found most TCR beta V segments productive about 87% or about 30% of the time.

PCR amplification relied on 60 Vbeta primers (plus 13 Jbeta primers). TCRdb's table, derived via immunoSEQ multiplex PCR, lists solely in-frame clones and lacks some. The repertoire holds about 170,000 clones, with about 80% as singletons. The CDR3 totals 19 residues. The TCR originated in a woman aged 25 to 39 in good health and CMV-seropositive. Sample: PBMCs. The genes are TRBV12-2 and TRBJ1-2. TRBV12-2 constitutes a pseudogene. Here the CDR3 DNA reads TGTGCAAGTCGCTTTTTGCCTCCTTTGCCGGGGAGGGATGACTATGGCTACACCTTC. As protein: CASRFLPPLPGRDDYGYTF.